This T cell receptor beta chain was recovered during a study of blood T cell repertoires in COVID-19. As for the study in general: PBMCs, B-cell-depleted T cells, or T cells provided the cDNA or gDNA that made up the material.

Grouping used clinical history reported by participants in a survey and questionnaire. All recovered Cohort 3 donors got two negative PCRs, got clearance, or saw symptom resolution. Sequenced by immunoSEQ multiplex PCR; TCRdb stores in-frame clones only, minus some. The sample includes 150,000 or so clones, 80% to 85% of them seen just once. The trim removed 1 base at V and 6 bases at J, leaving 7 bases unmatched. This CDR3 spans 16 amino acids. CDR1 is MNHNS, CDR2 SASEGT, per germline. Sequencing was performed on PBMCs or T cells enriched from blood (not recorded which). The source of this sequence is a woman between 50 and 59 years old who had recovered from COVID-19. The rearrangement joins TRBV6-1 to TRBJ2-4, with 9 bases that match TRBD1. CDR3 in amino acids: CASSEVGQGGRNIQYF. The CDR3, as DNA: TGTGCCAGCAGTGAAGTGGGACAGGGCGGTAGAAACATTCAGTACTTC.